A selection of T cell receptor beta chains follows, all from one sample in a study of T cell responses to AZD1222 COVID-19 vaccine. Sequencing used immunoSEQ multiplex PCR; TCRdb keeps in-frame clones, though not all of them. This sample has 150,000 to 180,000 clones, with 86% found just once. The material was peripheral blood, obtained on day 0 of MenACWY control vaccination. These receptors came from an adult in good health. Each CDR3 is given with its conserved first and last residue. The order of the fields is V gene, J gene, CDR3 protein.

V gene: TRBV7-2; J gene: TRBJ2-4; CDR3 protein: CASSLVGWDIQYF
V gene: TRBV28; J gene: TRBJ1-2; CDR3 protein: CASSNSGGDYGYTF
V gene: TRBV27; J gene: TRBJ1-6; CDR3 protein: CASSWGPNSPLHF
V gene: TRBV5-6; J gene: TRBJ2-7; CDR3 protein: CASSPPGAGGKQYF
V gene: TRBV19; J gene: TRBJ1-5; CDR3 protein: CASTEDRGYNQPQHF
V gene: TRBV6-5; J gene: TRBJ1-2; CDR3 protein: CASSYSKNSNYGYTF
V gene: TRBV7-6; J gene: TRBJ2-1; CDR3 protein: CASSLALQGLTEQFF
V gene: TRBV7-9; J gene: TRBJ1-1; CDR3 protein: CASSTRGGGGEIYTEAFF
V gene: TRBV11-3; J gene: TRBJ2-7; CDR3 protein: CASSNTGGSEQYF
V gene: TRBV4-3; J gene: TRBJ2-2; CDR3 protein: CASSQDLQVTGELFF
V gene: TRBV3-1/TRBV3-2; J gene: TRBJ1-3; CDR3 protein: CASSQEGRSGNTIYF
V gene: TRBV5-1; J gene: TRBJ2-5; CDR3 protein: CASSLNAGGNQETQYF
V gene: TRBV4-1; J gene: TRBJ2-5; CDR3 protein: CASSQGGTSGRLQETQYF